This T cell receptor (beta chain) was sequenced for a study of T-cell memory formation after mild COVID-19. General study results and limits: Shrinking CD4+ clones were chiefly CM and EM; CD8+ ones were chiefly EMRA.

After 5'RACE with constant-segment primers, TCR alpha and TCR beta cDNA libraries carrying sample barcodes and UMIs were obtained. TCRdb redid the calling of the 5' RACE reads with MiXCR, one entry per CDR3 protein. The sample carries 100,000 or so distinct CDR3 sequences, more than 9.5% recorded once. Concerning this clonotype itself: The antigen is undetermined.

The sequenced material came from PBMCs or a T cell subset sorted from them (not recorded which). The clonotype was recovered from a man aged 18 to 30 who had mild COVID-19 (a few samples of this study predate the infection). Cell type and time point are not known.

The CDR3 sequence: CASSADGGELFF. CDR3 DNA sequence: TGTGCCAGCAGTGCTGACGGCGGGGAGCTGTTTTTT. The rearrangement joins TRBV6-5 to TRBJ2-2; D call uncertain. This CDR3 has 12 residues. Trimming took 5 bases from V and 7 from J, leaving 8 bases between them. Germline-derived CDR1 and CDR2 are MNHEY and SVGAGI.